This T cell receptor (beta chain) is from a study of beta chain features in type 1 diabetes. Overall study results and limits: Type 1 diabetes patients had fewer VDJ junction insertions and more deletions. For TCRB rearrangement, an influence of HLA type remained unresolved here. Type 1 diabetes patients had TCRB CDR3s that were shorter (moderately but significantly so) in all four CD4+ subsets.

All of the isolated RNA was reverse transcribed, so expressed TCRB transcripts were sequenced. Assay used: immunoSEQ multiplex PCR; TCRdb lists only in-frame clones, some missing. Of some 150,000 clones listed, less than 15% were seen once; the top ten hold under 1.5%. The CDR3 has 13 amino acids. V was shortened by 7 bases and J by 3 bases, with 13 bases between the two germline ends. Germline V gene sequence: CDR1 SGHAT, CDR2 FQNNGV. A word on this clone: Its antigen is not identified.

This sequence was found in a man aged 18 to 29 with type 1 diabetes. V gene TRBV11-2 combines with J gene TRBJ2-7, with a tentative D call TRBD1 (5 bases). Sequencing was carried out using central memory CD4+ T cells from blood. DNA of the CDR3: TGTGCCAGCATGCCCTCAGGGTTCTACGAGCAGTACTTC. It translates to CASMPSGFYEQYF.